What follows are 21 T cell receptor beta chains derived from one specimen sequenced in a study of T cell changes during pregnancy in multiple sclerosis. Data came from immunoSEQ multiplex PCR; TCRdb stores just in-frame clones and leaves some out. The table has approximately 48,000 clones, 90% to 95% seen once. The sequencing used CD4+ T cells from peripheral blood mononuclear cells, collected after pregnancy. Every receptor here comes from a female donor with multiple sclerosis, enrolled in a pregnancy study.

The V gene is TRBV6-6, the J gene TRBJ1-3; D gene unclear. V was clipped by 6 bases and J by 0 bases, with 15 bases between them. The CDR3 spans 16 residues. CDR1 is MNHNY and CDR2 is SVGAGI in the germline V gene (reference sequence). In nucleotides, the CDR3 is TGTGCCAGCAGCTATCCTGGACTGTCCTCTGGAAACACCATATATTTT. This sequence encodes CASSYPGLSSGNTIYF.

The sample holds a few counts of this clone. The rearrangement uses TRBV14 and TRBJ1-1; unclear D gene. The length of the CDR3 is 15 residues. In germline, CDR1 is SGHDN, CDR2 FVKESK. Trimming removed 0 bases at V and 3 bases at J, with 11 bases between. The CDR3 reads CASSQERNRDTEAFF. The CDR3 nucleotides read TGTGCCAGCAGCCAAGAAAGAAATCGGGACACTGAAGCTTTCTTT.

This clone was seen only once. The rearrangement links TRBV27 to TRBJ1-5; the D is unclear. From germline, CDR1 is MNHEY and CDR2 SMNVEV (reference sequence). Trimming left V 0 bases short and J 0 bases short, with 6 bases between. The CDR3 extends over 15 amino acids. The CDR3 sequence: CASSLSFHSNQPQHF. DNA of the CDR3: TGTGCCAGCAGTTTATCGTTCCATAGCAATCAGCCCCAGCATTTT.

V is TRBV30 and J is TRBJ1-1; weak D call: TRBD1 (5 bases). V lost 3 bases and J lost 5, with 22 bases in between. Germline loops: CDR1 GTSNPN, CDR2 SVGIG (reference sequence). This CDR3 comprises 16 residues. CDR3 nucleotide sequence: TGTGCCTGGAGCACCAATCACGGCAGGGCTGGGACTGAAGCTTTCTTT. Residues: CAWSTNHGRAGTEAFF. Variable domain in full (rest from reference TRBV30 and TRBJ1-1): SQTIHQWPATLVQPVGSPLSLECTVEGTSNPNLYWYRQAAGRGLQLLFYSVGIGQISSEVPQNLSASRPQDRQFILSSKKLLLSDSGFYLCAWSTNHGRAGTEAFFGQGTRLTVV.

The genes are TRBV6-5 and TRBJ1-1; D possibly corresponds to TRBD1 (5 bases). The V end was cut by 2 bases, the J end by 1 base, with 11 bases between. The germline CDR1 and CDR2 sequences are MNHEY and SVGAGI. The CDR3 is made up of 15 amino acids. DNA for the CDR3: TGTGCCAGCAGTTACAGCGGGACCAGGAACACTGAAGCTTTCTTT. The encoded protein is CASSYSGTRNTEAFF.

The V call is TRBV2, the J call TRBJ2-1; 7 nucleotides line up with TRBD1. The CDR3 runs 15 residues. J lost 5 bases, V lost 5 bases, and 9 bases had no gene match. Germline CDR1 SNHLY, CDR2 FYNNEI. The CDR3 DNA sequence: TGTGCCAGCAGTCCCAGGGGGAGCCAGAACAATGAGCAGTTCTTC. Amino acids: CASSPRGSQNNEQFF.

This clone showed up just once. The CDR3 loop reads CASTQTRTNTEAFF. CDR3 coding DNA: TGTGCCAGTACCCAAACCCGGACTAACACTGAAGCTTTCTTT. This chain connects TRBV19 to TRBJ1-1; D gene uncertain. The CDR3 covers 14 residues. With 7 bases removed from V and 2 bases from J, the gap between germline ends came to 14 bases. The germline gives CDR1 LNHDA, CDR2 SQIVND (reference sequence).

The CDR3 loop is CASTPGGYLTDTQYF. The CDR3 bases are TGTGCCAGCACCCCGGGGGGCTACCTCACAGATACGCAGTATTTT. The V gene is TRBV5-4, the J gene TRBJ2-3, with a weak D call TRBD2 (7 bases). V lost 6 bases, J lost 2 bases, and 16 bases lay in between. This CDR3 comprises 15 residues. In germline, CDR1 is SGHNT, CDR2 YYREEE (reference sequence).

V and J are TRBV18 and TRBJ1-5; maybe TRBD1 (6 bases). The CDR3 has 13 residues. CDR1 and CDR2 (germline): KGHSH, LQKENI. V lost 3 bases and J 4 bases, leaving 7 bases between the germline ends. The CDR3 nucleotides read TGTGCCAGCTCACCGGACAGAAATCAGCCCCAGCATTTT. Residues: CASSPDRNQPQHF.

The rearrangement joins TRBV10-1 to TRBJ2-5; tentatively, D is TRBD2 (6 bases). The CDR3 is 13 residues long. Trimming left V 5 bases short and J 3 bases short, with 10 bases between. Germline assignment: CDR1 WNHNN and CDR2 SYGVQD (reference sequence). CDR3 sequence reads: CASSRGLEETQYF. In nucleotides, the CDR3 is TGCGCCAGCAGTAGGGGACTTGAAGAGACCCAGTACTTC.

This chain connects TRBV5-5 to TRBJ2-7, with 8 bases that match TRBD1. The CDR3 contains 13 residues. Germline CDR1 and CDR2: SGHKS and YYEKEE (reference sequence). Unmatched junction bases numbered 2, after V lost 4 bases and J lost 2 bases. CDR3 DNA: TGTGCCAGCAGCAGGGGACAGGCCTACGAGCAGTACTTC. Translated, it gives CASSRGQAYEQYF.

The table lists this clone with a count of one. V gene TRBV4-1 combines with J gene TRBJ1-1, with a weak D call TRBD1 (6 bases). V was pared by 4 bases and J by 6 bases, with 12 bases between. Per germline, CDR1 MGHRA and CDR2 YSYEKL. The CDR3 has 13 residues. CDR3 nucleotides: TGCGCCAGCAGCCGAGAAGAGGGGGCTGAAGCTTTCTTT. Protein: CASSREEGAEAFF.

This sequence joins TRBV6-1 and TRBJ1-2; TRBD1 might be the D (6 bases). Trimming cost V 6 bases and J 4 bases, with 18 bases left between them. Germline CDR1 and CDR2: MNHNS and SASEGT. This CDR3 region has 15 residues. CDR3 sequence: CASRTRAGHFYGYTF. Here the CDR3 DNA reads TGTGCCAGCAGAACCAGAGCGGGACACTTCTATGGCTACACCTTC.

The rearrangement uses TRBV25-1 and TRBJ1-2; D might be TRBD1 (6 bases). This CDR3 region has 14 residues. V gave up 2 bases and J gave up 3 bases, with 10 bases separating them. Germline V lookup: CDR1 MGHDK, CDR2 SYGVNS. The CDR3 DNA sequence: TGTGCCAGCAGTGAAGGGGGCAGTCACTATGGCTACACCTTC. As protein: CASSEGGSHYGYTF.

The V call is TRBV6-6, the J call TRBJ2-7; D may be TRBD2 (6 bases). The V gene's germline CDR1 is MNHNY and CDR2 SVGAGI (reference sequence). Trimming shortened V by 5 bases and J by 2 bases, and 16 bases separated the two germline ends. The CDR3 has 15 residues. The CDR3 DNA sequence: TGTGCCAGCAGTACACCCCGGGACTCGACCTACGAGCAGTACTTC. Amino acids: CASSTPRDSTYEQYF.

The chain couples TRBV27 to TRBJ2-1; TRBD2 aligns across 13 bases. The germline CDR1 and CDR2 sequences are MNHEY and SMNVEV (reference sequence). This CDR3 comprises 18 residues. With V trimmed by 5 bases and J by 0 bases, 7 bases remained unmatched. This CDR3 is CASSIGLAGASSYNEQFF. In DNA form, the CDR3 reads TGTGCCAGCAGTATTGGACTAGCGGGGGCGAGCTCCTACAATGAGCAGTTCTTC.

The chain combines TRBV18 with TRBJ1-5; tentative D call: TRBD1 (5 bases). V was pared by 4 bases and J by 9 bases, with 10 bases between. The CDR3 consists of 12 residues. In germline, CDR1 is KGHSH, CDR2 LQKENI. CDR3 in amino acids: CASSQSGGPQHF. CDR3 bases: TGTGCCAGCTCACAAAGCGGGGGGCCCCAGCATTTT. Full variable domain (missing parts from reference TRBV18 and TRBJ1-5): NAGVMQNPRHLVRRRGQEARLRCSPMKGHSHVYWYRQLPEEGLKFMVYLQKENIIDESGMPKERFSAEFPKEGPSILRIQQVVRGDSAAYFCASSQSGGPQHFGDGTRLSIL.

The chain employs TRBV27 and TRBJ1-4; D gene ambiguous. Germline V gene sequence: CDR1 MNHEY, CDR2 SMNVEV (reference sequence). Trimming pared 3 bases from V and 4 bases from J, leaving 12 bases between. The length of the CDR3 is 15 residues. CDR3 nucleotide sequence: TGTGCCAGCAGTTTCTCCTGGCAGGTTAATGAAAAACTGTTTTTT. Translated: CASSFSWQVNEKLFF.

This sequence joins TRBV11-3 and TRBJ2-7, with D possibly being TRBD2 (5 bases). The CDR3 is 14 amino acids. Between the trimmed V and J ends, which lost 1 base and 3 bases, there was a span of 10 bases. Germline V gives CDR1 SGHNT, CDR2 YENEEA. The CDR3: CASSLAGGLYEQYF. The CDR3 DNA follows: TGTGCCAGCAGCTTAGCGGGCGGACTCTACGAGCAGTACTTC.

The CDR3 nucleotides read TGTGCCAGCAGTGAATCTCCGGGACACTTCTACGAGCAGTACTTC. It codes for CASSESPGHFYEQYF. The genes are TRBV6-1 and TRBJ2-7, with D perhaps TRBD1 (6 bases). The CDR3 is made up of 15 amino acids. CDR1 and CDR2 (germline): MNHNS, SASEGT. The V end lost 2 bases, the J end lost 3 bases, and 14 bases lay between the germline ends.

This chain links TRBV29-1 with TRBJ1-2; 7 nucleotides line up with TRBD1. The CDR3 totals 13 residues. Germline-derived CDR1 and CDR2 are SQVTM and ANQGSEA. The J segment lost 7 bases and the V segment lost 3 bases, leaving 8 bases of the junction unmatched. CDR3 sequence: CSVDQTGAFGYTF. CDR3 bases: TGCAGCGTTGACCAAACAGGGGCTTTTGGCTACACCTTC.